Sequencing of this T cell receptor beta chain was carried out in a study of T cells after yellow fever vaccination. TCRdb reprocessed the 5' RACE reads via MiXCR and lists one record per CDR3 protein. The data contain approximately 12,000 distinct CDR3 sequences, 4.5% to 5% of them singletons. V lost 1 base and J lost 5, with 7 bases in between. This CDR3 spans 13 amino acids. Germline assignment: CDR1 LGHNA and CDR2 YSLEER. This clonotype was detected many times. The clonotype comes from a man in his thirties or forties who received the YFV17D yellow fever vaccine. The chain carries TRBV4-3 and TRBJ2-3; D gene uncertain. This specimen consisted of PBMCs, either bulk or a sorted T-cell subset (CD4+, CD8+, memory, or dextramer-sorted; not recorded which), obtained 45 days after the yellow fever booster vaccination. The CDR3 region is CASSQVTKDTQYF. The DNA of the CDR3 is TGCGCCAGCAGCCAAGTCACCAAAGATACGCAGTATTTT.